These 21 T cell receptor beta chains were all obtained from the same sample, sequenced in a study of regulatory T cells in long-lasting Graves disease. The TCR beta library used iRepertoire HTBI primers with Arm-PCR amplification of CDR3. TCRdb ran MiXCR on the multiplex PCR reads and lists one entry per CDR3 protein. The data contain around 450,000 distinct CDR3 sequences, around a fifth of them singletons. Time point given: persistent/refractory GD, antithyroid drugs over 5 years with positive TRAb. Extracted PBMC RNA gave rise to the TCR library. The source material was peripheral blood mononuclear cells (PBMCs), sampled when the disease was refractory, from a patient treated with antithyroid drugs. These receptor sequences come from a female donor with Graves disease.

V usage is TRBV7-9 and J usage is TRBJ1-6; the D is unclear. V was shortened by 0 bases and J by 9 bases, with 12 bases between the two germline ends. Germline CDR1 SEHNR, CDR2 FQNEAQ (reference sequence). This CDR3 spans 15 amino acids. CDR3 DNA: TGTGCCAGCAGCTTAGCTGTGACGGCGGGTTCACCCCTCCACTTT. Translation: CASSLAVTAGSPLHF.

At least ten counts were recorded for this clonotype. The chain has TRBV29-1 and TRBJ1-2; D remains unclear. Per germline, CDR1 SQVTM and CDR2 ANQGSEA. This CDR3 has 14 amino acids. V lost 5 bases and J lost 3, with 16 bases in between. This chain's CDR3 is CSVPDTLRHYGYTF. In DNA form, the CDR3 reads TGCAGCGTTCCCGACACTCTAAGGCACTATGGCTACACCTTC.

With regard to this clonotype: A clone one base away is much larger, so this may be a read error. The chain links TRBV7-2 to TRBJ1-2; TRBD1 matches 8 bases. Looked up from germline, CDR1 is SGHTA and CDR2 is FQGNSA. The CDR3 consists of 13 residues. The CDR3 spells CASGLDIVQGVLF. The DNA for the CDR3 is TGTGCCAGCGGCTTAGATATCGTACAGGGGGTCCTCTTC.

Note on this clonotype: This likely traces to a read error, being one base from a far larger clone. The rearrangement uses TRBV11-1 and TRBJ2-5; D unresolved. This CDR3 has 11 amino acids. In germline, CDR1 is SGHAT, CDR2 FQDESV (reference sequence). The CDR3 DNA sequence: TGTGCCAGCAGCTTAGAAGAGACCCGGTACTTC. This encodes CASSLEETRYF.

Worth noting for this clonotype: A much larger clone differs by one base, so this may be a read error. CDR3 coding DNA: TGTGCCGGCAGTTTTGGGACAGCCGCCTACGAGCAGTACTTC. It specifies CAGSFGTAAYEQYF. The chain couples TRBV27 to TRBJ2-7; 7 bases line up with TRBD1. Germline assignment: CDR1 MNHEY and CDR2 SMNVEV (reference sequence). This CDR3 contains 14 residues.

This clonotype was recorded many times. The V gene is TRBV28, the J gene TRBJ1-1; a weak D match, TRBD1 (5 bases). Germline V gene data show CDR1 as MDHEN and CDR2 as SYDVKM. The CDR3 spans 14 residues. The V and J ends lost 5 bases and 3 bases respectively, with 13 bases between them. The DNA of the CDR3 is TGTGCCAGCAGTCCCGGTGGAGGGGACACTGAAGCTTTCTTT. Translated, it gives CASSPGGGDTEAFF.

The sample holds many counts of this clonotype. The genes are TRBV28 and TRBJ1-1; 7 nucleotides match TRBD1. Germline CDR1 is MDHEN and CDR2 is SYDVKM. After removal of 6 bases from V and 0 bases from J, the junction contained 19 bases not matched to a gene. This CDR3 contains 19 residues. The CDR3 sequence is CASSSGQRFGASLNTEAFF. CDR3 coding DNA: TGTGCCAGCAGCTCGGGACAGAGGTTCGGGGCATCCCTGAACACTGAAGCTTTCTTT.

This clonotype was counted only a few times. The gene calls are TRBV27 and TRBJ2-2; D is possibly TRBD2 (5 bases). The CDR3 length is 17 residues. CDR1 MNHEY and CDR2 SMNVEV come from the germline V gene (reference sequence). Trimming removed 3 bases at V and 5 bases at J, with 19 bases between. The CDR3 DNA is TGTGCCAGCAGTTTCGGTCGAGGGCAGCCTCATACCGGGGAGCTGTTTTTT. This sequence encodes CASSFGRGQPHTGELFF.

There are a few counts of this clonotype. This sequence joins TRBV10-3 and TRBJ2-6; 14 nucleotides agree with TRBD2. The ends lost 8 bases at V and 0 bases at J; junction bases unmatched: 3. Looked up from germline, CDR1 is ENHRY and CDR2 is SYGVKD. CDR3 length: 17 amino acids. The CDR3 here is CAIRTSGGSSGANVLTF. In nucleotides, the CDR3 is TGTGCCATCCGGACTAGCGGGGGGAGCTCTGGGGCCAACGTCCTGACTTTC.

This chain uses TRBV30 with TRBJ1-4; possible D gene TRBD1, 6 bases. The germline V and J ends were trimmed by 7 bases and 8 bases, with 20 bases remaining between them. Germline V gives CDR1 GTSNPN, CDR2 SVGIG (reference sequence). The CDR3 runs 14 residues. DNA of the CDR3: TGTGCCTTAAAAACAGGGAGAGTCGGGGAAAAACTGTTTTTT. This codes for CALKTGRVGEKLFF. Supplemented by reference TRBV30 and TRBJ1-4, the full variable domain reads SQTIHQWPATLVQPVGSPLSLECTVEGTSNPNLYWYRQAAGRGLQLLFYSVGIGQISSEVPQNLSASRPQDRQFILSSKKLLLSDSGFYLCALKTGRVGEKLFFGSGTQLSVL.

There are a few counts of this clonotype. J is TRBJ1-5 and V is TRBV10-3; D is possibly TRBD1 (5 bases). The CDR3 is made up of 14 amino acids. Trimming removed 10 bases at V and 0 bases at J, with 13 bases between. From germline, CDR1 is ENHRY and CDR2 SYGVKD. The CDR3 sequence is CATQVGGSNQPQHF. The CDR3 DNA is TGTGCCACCCAGGTCGGGGGTAGCAATCAGCCCCAGCATTTT.

This clonotype was counted many times. The rearrangement uses TRBV20-1 and TRBJ2-7; D is perhaps TRBD2 (5 bases). The germline V and J ends were trimmed by 4 bases and 3 bases, with 19 bases remaining between them. This CDR3 spans 15 amino acids. Germline CDR1 and CDR2: DFQATT and SNEGSKA (reference sequence). The CDR3 sequence is CSATLAQKPLYEQYF. DNA for the CDR3: TGCAGTGCTACCTTAGCGCAAAAGCCCCTCTACGAGCAGTACTTC.

This clonotype was picked up many times. This chain links TRBV28 with TRBJ2-7; tentatively, D is TRBD1 (5 bases). The CDR3 totals 14 residues. CDR1 is MDHEN, CDR2 SYDVKM, per germline. Trimming stripped 5 bases from V and 1 base from J, with 12 bases between. CDR3 amino acids: CASSHKDNSYEQYF. In DNA, the CDR3 is TGTGCCAGCAGTCACAAGGACAATTCCTACGAGCAGTACTTC.

This clonotype was counted ten times or more. This chain links TRBV28 with TRBJ1-1, with D hard to call. The length of the CDR3 is 13 residues. The V gene's germline CDR1 is MDHEN and CDR2 SYDVKM. V lost 7 bases, J lost 1 base, and 10 bases lay in between. Here the CDR3 reads CASTWLTNTEAFF. CDR3 in DNA: TGTGCCAGCACCTGGCTGACGAACACTGAAGCTTTCTTT. Looking up the rest from reference TRBV28 and TRBJ1-1 gives the full variable domain: DVKVTQSSRYLVKRTGEKVFLECVQDMDHENMFWYRQDPGLGLRLIYFSYDVKMKEKGDIPEGYSVSREKKERFSLILESASTNQTSMYLCASTWLTNTEAFFGQGTRLTVV.

The chain joins TRBV6-1 to TRBJ2-6; either TRBD1 or TRBD2 may supply D (5 bases each). Germline V gives CDR1 MNHNS, CDR2 SASEGT. The CDR3 extends over 17 amino acids. Deletions cut 8 bases from V and 2 bases from J, with 19 bases between. The CDR3 coding sequence is TGTGCCAGCCGAACTCCGGGACCCAGCCCTGGGGCCAACGTCCTGACTTTC. Its translation: CASRTPGPSPGANVLTF.

This clonotype was recorded many times. The chain uses TRBV28 and TRBJ2-7, with D unresolved. Trimming took 5 bases from V and 6 from J, leaving 11 bases between them. Per germline, CDR1 MDHEN and CDR2 SYDVKM. This CDR3 spans 12 amino acids. The CDR3 sequence: CASSLVGSEQYF. The CDR3 DNA sequence: TGTGCCAGCAGTCTCGTCGGGTCCGAGCAGTACTTC.

This clonotype has more than one count but fewer than ten. The rearrangement links TRBV4-1 to TRBJ1-1; no clear D. Per germline, CDR1 MGHRA and CDR2 YSYEKL. This CDR3 contains 15 residues. Trimming left V 1 base short and J 0 bases short, with 9 bases between. This CDR3 reads CASSQASFLNTEAFF. The CDR3 DNA follows: TGCGCCAGCAGCCAAGCGAGTTTTCTGAACACTGAAGCTTTCTTT.

Many counts were recorded for this clonotype. The V call is TRBV7-2, the J call TRBJ2-7; perhaps TRBD1 as D (6 bases). CDR1 is SGHTA, CDR2 FQGNSA, per germline. This CDR3 is 14 amino acids long. Trimming stripped 5 bases from V and 3 bases from J, with 14 bases between. CDR3 region: CASSTMDRVYEQYF. CDR3 nucleotide sequence: TGTGCCAGCAGCACTATGGACAGAGTCTACGAGCAGTACTTC. Filled out from reference TRBV7-2 and TRBJ2-7, the complete variable domain reads GAGVSQSPSNKVTEKGKDVELRCDPISGHTALYWYRQSLGQGLEFLIYFQGNSAPDKSGLPSDRFSAERTGGSVSTLTIQRTQQEDSAVYLCASSTMDRVYEQYFGPGTRLTVT.

V gene TRBV20-1 combines with J gene TRBJ2-1, with 9 bases aligning to TRBD2. Germline V gene sequence: CDR1 DFQATT, CDR2 SNEGSKA (reference sequence). CDR3 length: 14 residues. The J segment lost 2 bases and the V segment lost 6 bases, leaving 5 bases of the junction unmatched. CDR3 DNA: TGCAGTGCAACAAGCGGGAGGCCCTACAATGAGCAGTTCTTC. Protein: CSATSGRPYNEQFF.

V gene TRBV29-1 combines with J gene TRBJ2-7; no definite D call. The CDR3 spans 13 residues. Per the germline V gene, CDR1 is SQVTM and CDR2 is ANQGSEA. Trimming removed 6 bases from V and 3 bases from J, with 15 bases in between. CDR3 region: CSVRTVAYYEQYF. CDR3 nucleotide sequence: TGCAGCGTGAGGACGGTGGCTTACTACGAGCAGTACTTC.

The sample holds many counts of this clonotype. V and J are TRBV12-3 or TRBV12-4 and TRBJ1-5, with 8 bases matching TRBD1. After removal of 4 bases from V and 3 bases from J, the junction contained 11 bases not matched to a gene. This CDR3 contains 17 residues. This chain's CDR3 is CASSSQTRTGINQPQHF. The CDR3 region has the DNA TGTGCCAGCAGTTCCCAAACCCGGACAGGGATCAATCAGCCCCAGCATTTT.